This T cell receptor (beta chain) was identified during a study of tumor-infiltrating lymphocytes in localized non-small cell lung cancer. General study results and limits: No T-cell fraction difference was seen between IM1 and IM2 tumors.

This clone was found once. The target antigen is unknown. CDR1 is LNHDA and CDR2 is SQIVND in the germline V gene (reference sequence). Trimming stripped 2 bases from V and 16 bases from J, with 27 bases between. The CDR3 is made up of 16 amino acids. Only in-frame clones appear in the TCRdb table, and some are missing; sequencing was by immunoSEQ multiplex PCR. This table holds about 16,000 clones, over 65% found once. The clonotype originates from a human donor with non-small cell lung cancer. Sequencing used lung tumor tissue. The chain has TRBV19 and TRBJ2-1; D may be TRBD2 (7 bases). Written as DNA, the CDR3 is TGTGCCAGTAGTATACCTGGGGGGAGGGGACACCTCCCTCCTTTCTTC. Translation: CASSIPGGRGHLPPFF.